The clone carrying this TCR beta chain was seen a few times. Its antigen remains unknown. The data were obtained in a study of post-analysis software for immune sequencing data. General study points: Four to six TRBV segments were more frequent in patients than controls; TRBV5-6, TRBV5-1 and TRBV20-1 belonged to this group.

V gave up 6 bases and J gave up 4 bases, with 13 bases separating them. Per germline, CDR1 SNHLY and CDR2 FYNNEI. This CDR3 contains 13 residues. Tagging with unique molecular identifiers was a feature of the TCR beta cDNA libraries. TCRdb re-called the PCR reads with MiXCR, one entry per CDR3 protein. Of hundreds of thousands of distinct CDR3 sequences in the sample, approximately 53% are singletons; the top ten hold about 4.8%. V and J are TRBV2 and TRBJ2-7; weak D call: TRBD1 (6 bases). Sample: blood. This clonotype originated in a girl aged 5-17 years with multiple sclerosis. The CDR3 DNA reads TGTGCCAGCAGGGGGACACTAGATTACGAGCAGTACTTC. Protein product: CASRGTLDYEQYF.